This T cell receptor beta chain was recorded in a study of T cell responses to AZD1222 COVID-19 vaccine. Regarding the study as a whole: Compared with day 0, the breadth and depth of the Spike-specific TCR repertoire rose significantly after two doses of AZD1222. Baseline serostatus was positive in only six AZD1222 recipients. Females outnumbered males among donors, who were mostly white British; clonal diversity was possibly underestimated.

Second-dose intervals near 4 or 12 weeks were combined. Between the trimmed V and J ends, which lost 5 bases and 1 base, there was a span of 11 bases. Germline V gene lookup returns CDR1 PRHDT and CDR2 FYEKMQ (reference sequence). The CDR3 runs to 14 residues. Data came from immunoSEQ multiplex PCR; TCRdb stores just in-frame clones and leaves some out. Of 85,000 to 120,000 clones listed, 90% are singletons. About this clone: Its antigen is currently unknown.

The gene calls are TRBV13 and TRBJ1-1; D call uncertain. The specimen was peripheral blood, collected 28 days after the second AZD1222 dose. This clonotype was sampled from an adult who received the AZD1222 COVID-19 vaccine. The CDR3 DNA follows: TGTGCCAGCAGCCACGGACGGCCGAACACTGAAGCTTTCTTT. The encoded protein is CASSHGRPNTEAFF.